One sample yielded the 27 T cell receptor beta chains listed below, sequenced in a study of shared clonotypes between healthy human individuals. Here immunoSEQ multiplex PCR was the method, and the copy in TCRdb shows in-frame clones only, minus some. There are around 510,000 clones in the sample; around three quarters occur only once, and around 12% lies in the top ten. Specimen: PBMCs. The origin of the receptors is a woman in her 40s in good health. Some clones in this sample may be carry-over from other donors' samples.

Written as DNA, the CDR3 is TGTGCCAGCAGCCAAGACCAGGGTCTTAAAAAACTGTTTTTT. Translated, it gives CASSQDQGLKKLFF. The V and J genes are TRBV7-2 and TRBJ1-4; D may be TRBD1 (5 bases). This CDR3 has 14 amino acids. The germline V and J ends were trimmed by 5 bases and 9 bases, with 16 bases remaining between them. Germline V gene data show CDR1 as SGHTA and CDR2 as FQGNSA. The full variable domain, completed using reference TRBV7-2 and TRBJ1-4, is GAGVSQSPSNKVTEKGKDVELRCDPISGHTALYWYRQSLGQGLEFLIYFQGNSAPDKSGLPSDRFSAERTGGSVSTLTIQRTQQEDSAVYLCASSQDQGLKKLFFGSGTQLSVL.

The gene calls are TRBV7-3 and TRBJ2-1; TRBD1 might be the D (6 bases). Trimming pared 1 base from V and 2 bases from J, leaving 12 bases between. From germline, CDR1 is SGHTA and CDR2 FQGTGA. This CDR3 is 16 amino acids long. The CDR3 DNA reads TGTGCCAGCAGCTTAAAACGGGACACAACCTACAATGAGCAGTTCTTC. It translates to CASSLKRDTTYNEQFF. Complete variable domain (other parts from reference TRBV7-3 and TRBJ2-1): GAGVSQTPSNKVTEKGKYVELRCDPISGHTALYWYRQSLGQGPEFLIYFQGTGAADDSGLPNDRFFAVRPEGSVSTLKIQRTERGDSAVYLCASSLKRDTTYNEQFFGPGTRLTVL.

The chain has TRBV20-1 and TRBJ2-7, with D possibly matching TRBD1 (5 bases). Trimming took off 4 bases at V and 4 bases at J, with 8 bases between the two ends. This CDR3 is built from 11 residues. Germline assignment: CDR1 DFQATT and CDR2 SNEGSKA (reference sequence). The CDR3: CSAIPGYEQYF. CDR3 bases: TGCAGTGCTATACCAGGGTACGAGCAGTACTTC.

A remark on this clone: One end of the junction fails to match germline, which may point to a read error. This chain uses TRBV6-5 with TRBJ2-7, with D unclear. CDR3 size: 9 residues. The germline V gene encodes CDR1 MNHEY and CDR2 SVGAGI. CDR3 DNA sequence: TGTGCCAGCAGTGGTGAGGACGACTTC. This translates into CASSGEDDF.

The J gene is TRBJ2-2, the V gene TRBV7-2; TRBD2 matches 10 bases. Looked up from germline, CDR1 is SGHTA and CDR2 is FQGNSA. The CDR3 sequence is 14 residues long. The ends lost 5 bases at V and 5 bases at J; junction bases unmatched: 2. Here the CDR3 reads CASSRTSGTGELFF. CDR3 bases: TGTGCCAGCAGCCGGACTAGCGGAACCGGGGAGCTGTTTTTT. The variable domain in full, with the rest retrieved from reference TRBV7-2 and TRBJ2-2, is GAGVSQSPSNKVTEKGKDVELRCDPISGHTALYWYRQSLGQGLEFLIYFQGNSAPDKSGLPSDRFSAERTGGSVSTLTIQRTQQEDSAVYLCASSRTSGTGELFFGEGSRLTVL.

The CDR3, as DNA: TGTGCCAGCAGTGAAGTTCCGGTCAGATTAAGCTCTGGAAACACCATATATTTT. It specifies CASSEVPVRLSSGNTIYF. The chain joins TRBV6-1 to TRBJ1-3, with no clear D. This CDR3 has 18 residues. From germline, CDR1 is MNHNS and CDR2 SASEGT. Trimming stripped 1 base from V and 0 bases from J, with 16 bases between.

V and J are TRBV7-2 and TRBJ2-7, with 7 bases that match TRBD1. CDR1 SGHTA and CDR2 FQGNSA come from the germline V gene. The CDR3 totals 16 residues. V gave up 2 bases and J gave up 6 bases; unmatched junction bases: 13. CDR3 amino acids: CASSLRGSVRGTEQYF. The CDR3 DNA reads TGTGCCAGCAGCTTAAGGGGGTCCGTCAGGGGGACCGAGCAGTACTTC. Full variable domain (outside the CDR3, taken from reference TRBV7-2 and TRBJ2-7): GAGVSQSPSNKVTEKGKDVELRCDPISGHTALYWYRQSLGQGLEFLIYFQGNSAPDKSGLPSDRFSAERTGGSVSTLTIQRTQQEDSAVYLCASSLRGSVRGTEQYFGPGTRLTVT.

V gene TRBV11-2 combines with J gene TRBJ2-3; 7 positions agree with TRBD2. In germline, CDR1 is SGHAT, CDR2 FQNNGV. The CDR3 loop spans 14 amino acids. With 5 bases clipped from V and 8 bases from J, the junction kept 10 bases outside the gene matches. For the CDR3, the DNA is TGTGCCAGCAGCCCCAATGTCAGGGAGGGTACGCAGTATTTT. This translates into CASSPNVREGTQYF. The full variable domain, completed using reference TRBV11-2 and TRBJ2-3, is EAGVAQSPRYKIIEKRQSVAFWCNPISGHATLYWYQQILGQGPKLLIQFQNNGVVDDSQLPKDRFSAERLKGVDSTLKIQPAKLEDSAVYLCASSPNVREGTQYFGPGTRLTVL.

The rearrangement uses TRBV7-3 and TRBJ2-7, with TRBD1 identical over 7 bases. The CDR3 contains 15 residues. Germline-derived CDR1 and CDR2 are SGHTA and FQGTGA. J was trimmed by 6 bases and V by 3 bases; bases with no gene match: 11. CDR3 residues: CASSLTGLTAAEQYF. CDR3 coding DNA: TGTGCCAGCAGCTTGACAGGGCTAACGGCGGCCGAGCAGTACTTC.

This clone was picked up one time. The chain joins TRBV5-1 to TRBJ2-1; TRBD1 is a possible D gene (6 bases). The germline V gene encodes CDR1 SGHRS and CDR2 YFSETQ. This CDR3 is 16 amino acids long. The germline V and J ends were trimmed by 0 bases and 1 base, with 11 bases remaining between them. The CDR3 is CASSLEGQGSYNEQFF. Here the CDR3 DNA reads TGCGCCAGCAGCTTGGAAGGGCAGGGGTCCTACAATGAGCAGTTCTTC.

Note on this clone: A far larger clone is off by one base, so a read error is likely. V gene TRBV6-5 combines with J gene TRBJ2-7; D call uncertain. V was cut by 4 bases and J by 3 bases, with 4 bases left in between. Looked up from germline, CDR1 is MNHEY and CDR2 is SVGAGI. The CDR3 spans 11 residues. The CDR3 DNA reads as TGTGCCAGCAGTTGGGGCTACGAGCAGTACTTC. Translating it yields CASSWGYEQYF.

The chain combines TRBV5-8 with TRBJ1-5; maybe TRBD1 (5 bases). V was trimmed by 2 bases and J by 3 bases, leaving 18 bases between them. The CDR3 contains 17 residues. CDR1 is SGHTS and CDR2 is YDEGEE in the germline V gene. DNA of the CDR3: TGTGCCAGCAGCTTCTGGGGCCCCCAGGGCCTCAATCAGCCCCAGCATTTT. This translates into CASSFWGPQGLNQPQHF.

This rearrangement joins TRBV14 to TRBJ1-4; D is possibly TRBD1 (5 bases). Trimming took 1 base from V and 5 from J, leaving 11 bases between them. The CDR3 consists of 15 residues. Germline V gives CDR1 SGHDN, CDR2 FVKESK. The CDR3 here is CASSQVMGVNEKLFF. The CDR3 DNA sequence: TGTGCCAGCAGCCAAGTGATGGGGGTAAATGAAAAACTGTTTTTT.

The chain couples TRBV4-2 to TRBJ2-6; TRBD1 aligns across 9 bases. The CDR3 length is 16 residues. Per germline, CDR1 LGHNA and CDR2 YNFKEQ. The J segment lost 2 bases and the V segment lost 3 bases, leaving 2 bases of the junction unmatched. CDR3 DNA sequence: TGTGCCAGCAGCCACACAGGGGGCACTGGGGCCAACGTCCTGACTTTC. The encoded protein is CASSHTGGTGANVLTF.

The V call is TRBV4-2, the J call TRBJ1-3; 8 positions agree with TRBD1. CDR1 and CDR2 from the germline V gene are LGHNA and YNFKEQ. Germline trimming cut 3 bases from V and 0 bases from J; bases unmatched to any gene: 10. This CDR3 comprises 18 residues. The CDR3 is CASSHPRTGLSSGNTIYF. CDR3 DNA sequence: TGTGCCAGCAGCCACCCTAGGACAGGGCTTAGCTCTGGAAACACCATATATTTT.

The rearrangement uses TRBV5-6 and TRBJ2-1; 8 nucleotides agree with TRBD1. Per germline, CDR1 SGHDT and CDR2 YYEEEE. Trimming at V came to 6 bases and at J to 4 bases, leaving 9 bases not matched to a gene. The CDR3 is 15 residues long. CDR3 nucleotide sequence: TGTGCCAGCACCACAAAAGGACAGGGTTACAATGAGCAGTTCTTC. As protein: CASTTKGQGYNEQFF.

This clone was picked up a small number of times. V is TRBV5-6 and J is TRBJ1-1; no clear D gene. With 4 bases removed from V and 1 base from J, the gap between germline ends came to 8 bases. In germline, CDR1 is SGHDT, CDR2 YYEEEE. The CDR3 is 13 amino acids. As DNA, the CDR3 is TGTGCCAGCAGCATTTCAGGGAACACTGAAGCTTTCTTT. This codes for CASSISGNTEAFF.

The CDR3 spells CASSAHREIDYEQYF. The CDR3, as DNA: TGTGCCAGCAGCGCCCACAGGGAGATTGACTACGAGCAGTACTTC. The chain links TRBV13 to TRBJ2-7; TRBD1 might be the D (6 bases). Looked up from germline, CDR1 is PRHDT and CDR2 is FYEKMQ (reference sequence). Between the trimmed V and J ends, which lost 5 bases and 3 bases, there was a span of 17 bases. This CDR3 contains 15 residues.

In nucleotides, the CDR3 is TGTGCCAGCAGTGGCGGGGGTACCTACGAGCAGTACTTC. Translating it yields CASSGGGTYEQYF. The chain has TRBV6-1 and TRBJ2-7, with 7 bases matching TRBD2. Trimming took 4 bases from V and 2 from J; bases not matched to a gene: 2. This CDR3 contains 13 residues. From germline, CDR1 is MNHNS and CDR2 SASEGT.

As for this clone: Possible read error: a much larger clone is one base away. Other nucleotide sequences from this sample produce the same CDR3. The chain has TRBV5-1 and TRBJ2-7, with 8 bases that match TRBD2. The ends lost 1 base at V and 5 bases at J; junction bases unmatched: 8. This CDR3 region has 15 residues. Germline CDR1 SGHRS, CDR2 YFSETQ. The CDR3 spells CASSLSSGGPHEQYF. DNA for the CDR3: TGCGCCAGCAGCTTGTCCTCGGGAGGGCCCCACGAGCAGTACTTC.

This rearrangement joins TRBV29-1 to TRBJ2-5, with a tentative D call TRBD2 (5 bases). The CDR3 is 14 residues long. Trimming removed 6 bases at V and 4 bases at J, with 18 bases between. The V gene's germline CDR1 is SQVTM and CDR2 ANQGSEA. In DNA, the CDR3 is TGCAGCGTAGGTGTAGGAGGTTTGTCAGAGACCCAGTACTTC. Its protein product is CSVGVGGLSETQYF.

This sequence joins TRBV5-1 and TRBJ2-5, with 7 bases aligning to TRBD1. The CDR3 covers 15 residues. V dropped 4 bases and J dropped 5; count of bases not matched to a gene: 11. Germline V gene lookup returns CDR1 SGHRS and CDR2 YFSETQ. This chain's CDR3 is CASSPRDSSRETQYF. CDR3 bases: TGCGCCAGCAGCCCCCGGGACAGTAGTCGGGAGACCCAGTACTTC.

As to this clone: This sequence is one base from a far larger clone and is likely a read error. The chain employs TRBV29-1 and TRBJ1-4, with D perhaps matching TRBD1 (6 bases). The CDR3 spans 14 residues. Germline CDR1 is SQVTM and CDR2 is ANQGSEA. Trimming shortened V by 4 bases and J by 7 bases, and 16 bases separated the two germline ends. The CDR3: CSVGAVGGVEKLFF. The CDR3, as DNA: TGCAGCGTTGGAGCGGTGGGGGGCGTTGAAAAACTGTTTTTT. Based on the CDR3 plus reference TRBV29-1 and TRBJ1-4, the full variable domain is SAVISQKPSRDICQRGTSLTIQCQVDSQVTMMFWYRQQPGQSLTLIATANQGSEATYESGFVIDKFPISRPNLTFSTLTVSNMSPEDSSIYLCSVGAVGGVEKLFFGSGTQLSVL.

The rearrangement links TRBV7-3 to TRBJ2-5; 11 nucleotides align to TRBD1. The CDR3 is 15 residues long. Germline V gene sequence: CDR1 SGHTA, CDR2 FQGTGA. Trimming at V came to 1 base and at J to 4 bases, leaving 2 bases not matched to a gene. The CDR3 spells CASSLMGTGGETQYF. The CDR3 DNA follows: TGTGCCAGCAGCTTAATGGGGACAGGGGGAGAGACCCAGTACTTC.

The V call is TRBV7-9, the J call TRBJ2-1, with D perhaps matching TRBD1 (5 bases). CDR1 and CDR2 (germline): SEHNR, FQNEAQ (reference sequence). The CDR3 has 16 residues. V was shortened by 5 bases and J by 0 bases, with 14 bases between the two germline ends. This CDR3 is CASSPQGRSSYNEQFF. The CDR3 DNA reads TGTGCCAGCAGCCCCCAGGGCCGTAGCTCCTACAATGAGCAGTTCTTC.

This clone occurred a few times. The rearrangement links TRBV7-3 to TRBJ1-1, with D unresolved. The CDR3 loop spans 15 amino acids. The V and J ends lost 4 bases and 3 bases respectively, with 15 bases between them. Germline values: CDR1 SGHTA, CDR2 FQGTGA. This chain's CDR3 is CASSSFLPPDTEAFF. The CDR3 DNA follows: TGTGCCAGCAGCTCCTTTCTGCCACCTGACACTGAAGCTTTCTTT.

The J gene is TRBJ2-3, the V gene TRBV5-4; no definite D call. This CDR3 is 16 amino acids long. Germline CDR1 and CDR2: SGHNT and YYREEE (reference sequence). Trimming removed 4 bases at V and 2 bases at J, with 17 bases between. The CDR3 protein is CASSVGQRGLTDTQYF. Here the CDR3 DNA reads TGTGCCAGCAGCGTCGGCCAGCGCGGTCTCACAGATACGCAGTATTTT.